This passage covers 22 T cell receptor beta chains from one sample sequenced in a study of human T cells and chemical hapten exposure. TCRdb recomputed calls from the RACE reads with MiXCR, one row per CDR3 protein. The sample has roughly 380,000 distinct CDR3 sequences, about 6% seen once. Regarding time point: patch test 2, 6 weeks after DPC sensitization. The sample's treatment: therapeutic diphenylcyclopropenone sensitization with weekly scalp DPC. The input for sequencing was whole blood, taken in connection with sensitization to the hapten diphenylcyclopropenone (DPC). All receptors come from a woman in her late teens or twenties with alopecia areata. Some clones in this sample may be carry-over from other donors' samples.

The rearrangement links TRBV6-5 to TRBJ2-3, with D perhaps matching TRBD2 (6 bases). This CDR3 spans 15 amino acids. Trimming stripped 3 bases from V and 1 base from J, with 11 bases between. In germline, CDR1 is MNHEY, CDR2 SVGAGI. CDR3 sequence: CASSYSGTGTDTQYF. For the CDR3, the DNA is TGTGCCAGCAGTTATAGCGGAACCGGCACAGATACGCAGTATTTT.

This sequence joins TRBV9 and TRBJ2-3, with TRBD2 matching over 8 bases. The germline gives CDR1 SGDLS, CDR2 YYNGEE. The V and J ends lost 1 base and 3 bases, in that order; junction bases with no gene match: 7. There are 16 residues in the CDR3. CDR3 DNA: TGTGCCAGCAGCGTAACGGGGGGGCTTGGTACAGATACGCAGTATTTT. This gives the protein CASSVTGGLGTDTQYF.

As DNA, the CDR3 is TGTGCCAGCAGTCCCCCCCCGGCCAGCGTCAGATACTACGAGCAGTACTTC. Amino acids: CASSPPPASVRYYEQYF. The gene calls are TRBV6-2 or TRBV6-3 and TRBJ2-7; the D is unclear. Between the trimmed V and J ends, which lost 5 bases and 3 bases, there was a span of 23 bases. This CDR3 is built from 17 residues. Germline lookup yields CDR1 MNHEY and CDR2 SVGEGT.

This clonotype appeared a few times. The chain couples TRBV9 to TRBJ1-1; TRBD1 is a possible D gene (5 bases). Trimming took off 0 bases at V and 1 base at J, with 10 bases between the two ends. CDR1 is SGDLS and CDR2 is YYNGEE in the germline V gene. The CDR3 length is 15 residues. In nucleotides, the CDR3 is TGTGCCAGCAGCGTAGAGGGACTCCGGAACACTGAAGCTTTCTTT. Protein product: CASSVEGLRNTEAFF.

This clonotype has ten or more counts. The J gene is TRBJ1-1, the V gene TRBV11-3; 8 nucleotides match TRBD1. In germline, CDR1 is SGHNT, CDR2 YENEEA. The CDR3 contains 14 residues. J lost 4 bases, V lost 5 bases, and 6 bases had no gene match. The CDR3 DNA reads TGTGCCAGCAGCGTGACAGGGGCCGCCACTGAAGCTTTCTTT. Encoded protein: CASSVTGAATEAFF.

The sample holds many counts of this clonotype. The chain links TRBV27 to TRBJ1-5; D uncertain. This CDR3 is 17 amino acids long. V lost 1 base and J lost 0, with 13 bases in between. The V gene's germline CDR1 is MNHEY and CDR2 SMNVEV (reference sequence). CDR3 region: CASSLLDLKDSNQPQHF. The CDR3 nucleotides read TGTGCCAGCAGTTTATTAGATCTTAAGGATAGCAATCAGCCCCAGCATTTT.

This clonotype was counted between two and nine times. J is TRBJ1-2 and V is TRBV2, with 7 bases identical to TRBD1. CDR3 size: 15 residues. V gave up 3 bases and J gave up 7 bases; unmatched junction bases: 11. Germline V gene lookup returns CDR1 SNHLY and CDR2 FYNNEI. The CDR3 spells CASSDELEGASGYTF. CDR3 in DNA: TGTGCCAGCAGTGACGAGCTGGAGGGGGCGTCTGGCTACACCTTC.

This clonotype was seen more than once but under ten times. The rearrangement links TRBV4-3 to TRBJ2-3; D call uncertain. The ends were cut back, 4 bases at V and 5 bases at J, with 10 bases in the middle. CDR3 length: 13 amino acids. Germline CDR1 and CDR2: LGHNA and YSLEER. The DNA of the CDR3 is TGCGCCAGCAGCCCAGACGTTCGAGATACGCAGTATTTT. Protein sequence: CASSPDVRDTQYF.

In its sample, this clonotype was seen many times. V gene TRBV6-6 combines with J gene TRBJ2-1, with D possibly being TRBD2 (6 bases). Between the trimmed V and J ends, which lost 11 bases and 5 bases, there was a span of 16 bases. CDR3 size: 13 residues. Germline CDR1 and CDR2: MNHNY and SVGAGI (reference sequence). Here the CDR3 DNA reads TGTGCCGCCAGGGCAGGACTACACAATGAGCAGTTCTTC. It yields the protein CAARAGLHNEQFF.

This clonotype was observed at least ten times. The V gene is TRBV29-1, the J gene TRBJ2-7; tentative D call: TRBD2 (6 bases). The CDR3 loop spans 11 amino acids. Germline CDR1 and CDR2: SQVTM and ANQGSEA. Trimming left V 7 bases short and J 10 bases short, with 17 bases between. The CDR3 DNA sequence: TGCAGCGCCGGAGGGGAGCGACTACAGTACTTC. This encodes CSAGGERLQYF.

The chain couples TRBV20-1 to TRBJ1-3; D unclear. Per germline, CDR1 DFQATT and CDR2 SNEGSKA (reference sequence). Trimming took off 7 bases at V and 2 bases at J, with 6 bases between the two ends. CDR3 size: 11 residues. The CDR3: CSVRAGNTIYF. In DNA, the CDR3 is TGCAGTGTTCGAGCTGGAAACACCATATATTTT.

This clonotype has at least ten counts. The chain is built from TRBV14 and TRBJ2-7, with 8 bases lining up with TRBD1. Germline values: CDR1 SGHDN, CDR2 FVKESK. V lost 4 bases to trimming and J lost 9 bases; unmatched junction nucleotides: 8. CDR3 size: 13 residues. The CDR3 loop is CASSPFAQGVQYF. CDR3 in DNA: TGTGCCAGCAGCCCCTTCGCACAGGGGGTGCAGTACTTC.

This clonotype came up a few times. The J gene is TRBJ1-2, the V gene TRBV12-3 or TRBV12-4; possibly TRBD1 for D (5 bases). The CDR3 is 14 residues long. The V end was cut by 6 bases, the J end by 0 bases, with 11 bases between. The CDR3 is CASRRDGPNYGYTF. For the CDR3, the DNA is TGTGCCAGCAGAAGGGACGGGCCTAACTATGGCTACACCTTC.

This clonotype was seen a handful of times. The chain couples TRBV11-3 to TRBJ1-1, with TRBD1 matching over 8 bases. There are 14 residues in the CDR3. V lost 3 bases and J lost 1; bases outside the gene matches: 1. The germline V gene encodes CDR1 SGHNT and CDR2 YENEEA. The CDR3 bases are TGTGCCAGCAGCTTCAGGGGGCAGAACACTGAAGCTTTCTTT. It specifies CASSFRGQNTEAFF.

CDR3 sequence reads: CASSYSSGGPYEQYF. The CDR3 DNA follows: TGTGCCAGCAGTTACTCGTCGGGAGGTCCCTACGAGCAGTACTTC. The chain uses TRBV6-2 or TRBV6-3 and TRBJ2-7; 7 nucleotides match TRBD2. The V segment lost 0 bases and the J segment 2 bases; nucleotides outside the gene matches: 4. Germline loops: CDR1 MNHEY, CDR2 SVGEGT. This CDR3 comprises 15 residues.

This clonotype was picked up many times. V is TRBV7-8 and J is TRBJ1-1; TRBD1 matches 8 bases. The length of the CDR3 is 14 residues. Germline CDR1 and CDR2: SGHVS and FQNEAQ. After removal of 5 bases from V and 8 bases from J, the junction contained 10 bases not matched to a gene. CDR3 bases: TGTGCCAGCAGCCCAAGGACAGGGCCTACCGAAGCTTTCTTT. Translated, it gives CASSPRTGPTEAFF.

CDR3 sequence reads: CSVEKGPGRRVSPLHF. DNA of the CDR3: TGCAGCGTTGAAAAAGGGCCCGGGAGACGAGTCTCACCCCTCCACTTT. This chain connects TRBV29-1 to TRBJ1-6; D is unclear. This CDR3 is built from 16 residues. V was cut by 2 bases and J by 10 bases, with 21 bases left in between. Looked up from germline, CDR1 is SQVTM and CDR2 is ANQGSEA.

The CDR3 bases are TGTGCCAGCAGCCCAGAGGCAAATCAGCCCCAGCATTTT. Amino acid sequence: CASSPEANQPQHF. This chain uses TRBV11-2 with TRBJ1-5, with D hard to call. The V end lost 5 bases, the J end lost 4 bases, and 9 bases lay between the germline ends. Germline CDR1 and CDR2: SGHAT and FQNNGV. This CDR3 has 13 amino acids.

This clonotype appeared a few times. V is TRBV7-2 and J is TRBJ1-4; maybe TRBD1 (6 bases). V lost 5 bases and J 8 bases, leaving 18 bases between the germline ends. Germline-derived CDR1 and CDR2 are SGHTA and FQGNSA. The CDR3 has 15 amino acids. The CDR3 bases are TGTGCCAGCAGCGCAGGGGCCATATGGGGCGAAAAACTGTTTTTT. This encodes CASSAGAIWGEKLFF.

This clonotype occurred many times. This chain connects TRBV29-1 to TRBJ2-3, with D possibly TRBD1 on 7 matching bases. CDR1 SQVTM and CDR2 ANQGSEA come from the germline V gene. Trimming stripped 6 bases from V and 2 bases from J, with 15 bases between. This CDR3 is 14 amino acids long. This CDR3 reads CSVTPGGFTDTQYF. CDR3 coding DNA: TGCAGCGTAACACCAGGGGGGTTCACAGATACGCAGTATTTT.

This clonotype was recorded a few times. The V gene is TRBV20-1, the J gene TRBJ2-3; the match to TRBD1 covers 10 bases. J lost 2 bases, V lost 2 bases, and 10 bases had no gene match. Germline V CDR1 and CDR2: DFQATT, SNEGSKA (reference sequence). The CDR3 extends over 17 amino acids. As DNA, the CDR3 is TGCAGTGCTAGACGCTTCTCCGGGACAGGGGTCACAGATACGCAGTATTTT. Amino acids: CSARRFSGTGVTDTQYF.

As to this clonotype: It may be a read error: a sequence one base away is much more abundant. CDR3 coding DNA: TGTGCCAGCGGCCCGACAGGGGGCAATCAGCCCCAGCATTTT. It translates to CASGPTGGNQPQHF. The rearrangement links TRBV7-2 to TRBJ1-5, with 8 bases aligning to TRBD1. The junction had 5 bases not matched to a gene; V was cut back by 8 bases and J by 2 bases. In germline, CDR1 is SGHTA, CDR2 FQGNSA. CDR3 length: 14 residues.